This T cell receptor (beta chain) stems from a study of shared clonotypes between healthy human individuals. TCRdb keeps only in-frame clones here, not all; method: immunoSEQ multiplex PCR. The sample gives 1.5 million to 2.5 million clones, just under 95% of which show up once; 1% to 1.5% is in the top ten. Positive CCR7 selection of CD45RO-negative cells yielded the naive CD8 cells, and terminally differentiated effector memory CD45RA+ cells were excluded. V was clipped by 6 bases and J by 5 bases, with 7 bases between them. Germline V CDR1 and CDR2: MNHEY, SMNVEV (reference sequence). This CDR3 has 11 residues.

This clonotype was obtained from a man younger than 35 in good health. The J gene is TRBJ1-1, the V gene TRBV27, with D unresolved. Input material: naive CD8+ T cells sorted from blood. The CDR3: CASRGWTEAFF. DNA of the CDR3: TGTGCCAGCAGGGGGTGGACTGAAGCTTTCTTT.